This T cell receptor (beta chain) is drawn from a study of T cell responses to AZD1222 COVID-19 vaccine (dated by TCRdb to about 2021). About the full investigation: A total of around 240 trial participants underwent TCR sequencing, of whom some 210 received two doses of AZD1222 and roughly 25 received two doses of the MenACWY control vaccine. Enrollment into the trials was organized by age into subgroups of 18-55, 56-69 and 70-plus years, and those subgroups contained about 160, 30 and 59 TCR-sequenced participants, respectively. Here is what the overall study found, with its caveats: In the small 56-69-year group, the increase in depth fell short of significance, most likely because of low power. Reportedly, almost half of the unique spike-specific TCRs recognized epitopes lying outside the regions that are mutated in the B.1.351 and B.1.1.7 variants. The vaccine-associated CD4 TCRs covered the entire spike protein, and the dominant responses fell in regions 160-218 and 743-854. Most participants were white British and females outnumbered males, and the authors suggested that clonal diversity may have been underestimated. Spike-specific TCR breadth and depth rose significantly after two AZD1222 doses compared with day 0 and with MenACWY recipients. Conclusions about previously exposed vaccinees are limited, since just six AZD1222 recipients were seropositive for SARS-CoV-2 at baseline. No day 14 peak-response samples were available, so repertoires were characterized only after the peak T cell response.

The CDR3 regions of human TCRbeta chains were analyzed by immunosequencing. On the study's bioinformatics: TCRs in the repertoires were matched against a reference library of SARS-CoV-2-specific TCRs that had been generated with the MIRA antigen-specificity platform. Breadth meant the fraction of unique TCRs that were SARS-CoV-2-associated, whereas depth meant the fraction of total T cells that were SARS-CoV-2-associated. Using the MIRA data, each spike-specific TCR was assigned both to the spike region to which the TCR was reactive and to a CD4 or CD8 class. Log10-transformed breadth and depth values were compared by one-way ANOVA with Sidak's multiple comparisons tests. TCRdb re-hosts the immuneACCESS table, in-frame sequences only. Its copies lack some clones; in the studies checked, an unresolved V gene accounts for under half of them, and the cause for the rest is not known. That table supplies the V and J calls and clone size; D and trimming were determined from the DNA. The sample table holds over 130,000 clones, of which under 90% were seen once. The top ten clonotypes cover about 1.5% of the sample.

Explained via the paper, the time point label denotes: about 28 days (+/-7) after the second vaccine dose. AZD1222 recipients with second doses at about 4 weeks or about 12 weeks were pooled, because spike-specific TCR depth and breadth did not differ between schedules. Vaccinee samples were obtained from the UK trials COV001 and COV002, which included a single-blind randomized controlled phase 2/3 trial of AZD1222 (ChAdOx1 nCoV-19) in healthy adults. Trial participant PBMC samples were collected at day 0 and day 28 after the second dose for TCRbeta chain sequencing. As to this clone: The antigen it binds to is not known. The record has no base qualities; no much larger clone is one base away.

Sequences LNHDA (CDR1) and SQIVND (CDR2) are obtained from the germline V gene (reference sequence). The CDR3 holds 14 amino acids from the cysteine to the phenylalanine. Only the CDR3 part of the read is kept: 42 bases, read in frame from the first base. V lost 10 bases and J lost 0 bases, and the count of bases not matched to a germline gene is 2. The sequence is built from TRBV19 and TRBJ1-4; 10 middle bases align to TRBD1. The sample here was peripheral blood, taken 28 days after the second AZD1222 dose. The sequence derives from an adult who received the AZD1222 COVID-19 vaccine. In nucleotides, the sequence is TGTGCCATTGGACAGGGGGCAACTAATGAAAAACTGTTTTTT. This encodes CAIGQGATNEKLFF.